This T cell receptor (beta chain) was profiled in a study of T-cell reconstitution after alpha-beta-depleted transplantation in children. Study observations and caveats: Alpha-beta T cells about two months after transplant reportedly derived from several hundred expanded graft clones.

Remarks on this clonotype: No antigen is known for it.

Unique molecular identifiers were incorporated during preparation of the TCRbeta library. MiXCR, applied by TCRdb to the PCR reads, yields one record per CDR3 protein. This table has 450,000 to 600,000 distinct CDR3 sequences, over 9.5% appearing once. V trimming: 1 base; J trimming: 1 base; junction bases outside the gene matches: 4. CDR1 is SGHVS and CDR2 is FQNEAQ in the germline V gene. CDR3 length: 15 residues. Here the sequenced sample was PBMCs, taken before TCRalphabeta/CD19-depleted stem cell transplant. The sequence came from a child aged 2-15 years with inherited bone marrow failure, due to receive a stem cell transplant. The chain employs TRBV7-8 and TRBJ2-7; TRBD1 matches 7 bases. The CDR3 bases are TGTGCCAGCAGCTTAGGGGACAGCCCTTCCTACGAGCAGTACTTC. Translating gives CASSLGDSPSYEQYF. The full variable domain, in which reference TRBV7-8 and TRBJ2-7 provide the parts outside the CDR3, is GAGVSQSPRYKVAKRGQDVALRCDPISGHVSLFWYQQALGQGPEFLTYFQNEAQLDKSGLPSDRFFAERPEGSVSTLKIQRTQQEDSAVYLCASSLGDSPSYEQYFGPGTRLTVT.